These 5 T cell receptor beta chains were all obtained from the same sample, sequenced in a study of CD8 T cells in Susac syndrome. Roughly 0.45 to 1 ug RNA was reverse transcribed with random hexamers. From the immunoSEQ multiplex PCR reads, TCRdb called clonotypes with MiXCR, one entry per CDR3 protein. The sample includes approximately 230,000 distinct CDR3 sequences, approximately 92% of them seen just once. The sequenced material came from CD4+ T cells from PBMCs. These receptors were collected from a human donor with multiple sclerosis.

This chain joins TRBV27 and TRBJ1-6; TRBD1 might be the D (5 bases). CDR1 and CDR2 (germline): MNHEY, SMNVEV (reference sequence). Trimming left V 4 bases short and J 9 bases short, with 13 bases between. The CDR3 contains 14 residues. DNA of the CDR3: TGTGCCAGCAGTTCATCTCAGGGCGGTTCACCCCTCCACTTT. Translating it yields CASSSSQGGSPLHF.

The chain employs TRBV20-1 and TRBJ2-3; D is possibly TRBD2 (6 bases). Trimming shortened V by 4 bases and J by 0 bases, and 11 bases separated the two germline ends. Germline V CDR1 and CDR2: DFQATT, SNEGSKA (reference sequence). The CDR3 contains 14 residues. CDR3 loop: CSANSGTSTDTQYF. Written as DNA, the CDR3 is TGCAGTGCTAATTCCGGGACTAGCACAGATACGCAGTATTTT.

The V and J genes are TRBV2 and TRBJ2-2; TRBD2 aligns across 7 bases. The junction had 15 bases not matched to a gene; V was cut back by 6 bases and J by 2 bases. This CDR3 region has 18 residues. CDR1 SNHLY and CDR2 FYNNEI come from the germline V gene. For the CDR3, the DNA is TGTGCCAGCAGCCTCGGAGGGGCGGGAGAAGGTAACACCGGGGAGCTGTTTTTT. This gives the protein CASSLGGAGEGNTGELFF.

The chain joins TRBV2 to TRBJ1-2, with D possibly TRBD1 on 5 matching bases. CDR3 length equals 12 residues. V was pared by 7 bases and J by 3 bases, with 9 bases between. Per the germline V gene, CDR1 is SNHLY and CDR2 is FYNNEI. CDR3 sequence reads: CASTPRDYGYTF. CDR3 nucleotide sequence: TGTGCCAGCACCCCCAGGGACTATGGCTACACCTTC.

This clonotype came up once. The chain couples TRBV30 to TRBJ2-1; TRBD2 agrees at 7 bases. This CDR3 spans 14 amino acids. Losses at the gene ends were 5 bases for V and 0 bases for J; bases not matched to a gene: 4. Germline V CDR1 and CDR2: GTSNPN, SVGIG (reference sequence). The CDR3 loop reads CAWSGGSSYNEQFF. CDR3 DNA sequence: TGTGCCTGGTCCGGGGGGAGCTCCTACAATGAGCAGTTCTTC.